These 20 T cell receptor beta chains were sequenced from one sample in a study of control samples from healthy donors and cancer patients. Clones were sequenced by immunoSEQ multiplex PCR, and TCRdb holds only the in-frame ones, with some missing. The repertoire holds roughly 150,000 clones, with roughly 90% as singletons. Sequencing was performed on blood. These receptors were collected from a man aged 25 to 40 in good health.

Details on this clone: Additional DNA sequences in this sample encode the identical CDR3. The CDR3 DNA reads TGTGCCAGCAGCCCCGGACAGGGTGGGACTGAAGCTTTCTTT. Translation gives CASSPGQGGTEAFF. V gene TRBV6-5 combines with J gene TRBJ1-1; 8 bases match TRBD1. The CDR3 extends over 14 amino acids. The trim removed 6 bases at V and 5 bases at J, leaving 8 bases unmatched. From germline, CDR1 is MNHEY and CDR2 SVGAGI.

V and J are TRBV11-3 and TRBJ2-1, with D hard to call. V lost 5 bases, J lost 4 bases, and 15 bases lay in between. CDR1 and CDR2 (germline): SGHNT, YENEEA. The CDR3 consists of 15 residues. In nucleotides, the CDR3 is TGTGCCAGCAGCGAACACCCGGGCAGTTACAATGAGCAGTTCTTC. Residues: CASSEHPGSYNEQFF.

This clone was detected once. The rearrangement uses TRBV24-1 and TRBJ1-1; D remains unclear. V was trimmed by 3 bases and J by 3 bases, leaving 22 bases between them. CDR1 and CDR2 (germline): KGHDR, SFDVKD. This CDR3 contains 18 residues. As DNA, the CDR3 is TGTGCCACCAGTGATAGTGTCAGAGTCAATGGCGCGCACACTGAAGCTTTCTTT. The encoded protein is CATSDSVRVNGAHTEAFF.

Comment on this clone: Other DNA sequences in the sample encode the same CDR3. V gene TRBV18 combines with J gene TRBJ2-2; 13 nucleotides agree with TRBD2. The CDR3 has 15 amino acids. With V trimmed by 3 bases and J by 5 bases, 0 bases remained unmatched. CDR1 is KGHSH, CDR2 LQKENI, per germline. CDR3 coding DNA: TGTGCCAGCTCACCGGGACTAGCGGGAACCGGGGAGCTGTTTTTT. This encodes CASSPGLAGTGELFF.

A note on this clone: Relative to the germline gene, one junction end is altered; a read error may explain this. The gene calls are TRBV6-5 and TRBJ2-5; a weak D match, TRBD1 (5 bases). Germline-derived CDR1 and CDR2 are MNHEY and SVGAGI. CDR3 length equals 15 residues. The CDR3 sequence: CASSPTQVSLETRYF. DNA of the CDR3: TGTGCCAGCAGCCCCACACAGGTTTCTCTTGAGACCCGGTACTTC.

V gene TRBV7-6 combines with J gene TRBJ2-1; 14 bases agree with TRBD2. There are 16 residues in the CDR3. The V segment lost 4 bases and the J segment 2 bases; nucleotides outside the gene matches: 1. The V gene's germline CDR1 is SGHVS and CDR2 FNYEAQ. The CDR3 nucleotides read TGTGCCAGCAGCTCGGGACTAGCGGGAGCCTACAATGAGCAGTTCTTC. Protein sequence: CASSSGLAGAYNEQFF.

This chain uses TRBV3-1 (or the pseudogene TRBV3-2) with TRBJ1-1; maybe TRBD1 (5 bases). This CDR3 is 17 amino acids long. Germline V gene lookup returns CDR1 LGHDT and CDR2 YNNKEL (reference sequence). The V end lost 1 base, the J end lost 1 base, and 16 bases lay between the germline ends. CDR3 sequence (DNA): TGTGCCAGCAGCCAAGGATGGGGGAGACAGAAGAACACTGAAGCTTTCTTT. It specifies CASSQGWGRQKNTEAFF.

J is TRBJ1-5 and V is TRBV5-8; D ambiguous. V shed 6 bases and J shed 0 bases, with 7 bases lying between them. Per germline, CDR1 SGHTS and CDR2 YDEGEE. The CDR3 consists of 13 residues. CDR3 nucleotide sequence: TGTGCCAGCATAGAGAATAGCAATCAGCCCCAGCATTTT. It specifies CASIENSNQPQHF.

The chain links TRBV9 to TRBJ2-1, with TRBD2 matching 7 bases. Germline V CDR1 and CDR2: SGDLS, YYNGEE. This CDR3 has 17 residues. J was trimmed by 4 bases and V by 0 bases; bases with no gene match: 10. The CDR3 DNA follows: TGTGCCAGCAGCGTAGTCTTAAGCGGGGCGGCATACAATGAGCAGTTCTTC. Translation gives CASSVVLSGAAYNEQFF.

The gene calls are TRBV27 and TRBJ2-1; the D gene is possibly TRBD2 (6 bases). Per germline, CDR1 MNHEY and CDR2 SMNVEV (reference sequence). Trimming removed 5 bases from V and 6 bases from J, with 17 bases in between. This CDR3 has 15 amino acids. The CDR3: CASSLGWWGGNEQFF. The CDR3 DNA sequence: TGTGCCAGCAGTCTGGGTTGGTGGGGAGGCAATGAGCAGTTCTTC.

The chain carries TRBV29-1 and TRBJ2-2, with TRBD2 matching 14 bases. In germline, CDR1 is SQVTM, CDR2 ANQGSEA. V dropped 1 base and J dropped 7; count of bases not matched to a gene: 5. This CDR3 has 16 amino acids. The CDR3 DNA is TGCAGCGTTGAAGGGACTAGCGGGAGGTATGACGGGGAGCTGTTTTTT. Protein product: CSVEGTSGRYDGELFF.

The rearrangement joins TRBV19 to TRBJ2-7, with no clear D. V dropped 6 bases and J dropped 4 bases, with 13 bases sitting between them. Germline V lookup: CDR1 LNHDA, CDR2 SQIVND (reference sequence). This CDR3 spans 13 amino acids. In nucleotides, the CDR3 is TGTGCCAGTAGCTACTATCAGAGTTACGAGCAGTACTTC. Translation gives CASSYYQSYEQYF.

V usage is TRBV5-1 and J usage is TRBJ2-5, with TRBD2 as a possible D gene (6 bases). V was trimmed by 7 bases and J by 5 bases, leaving 12 bases between them. The CDR3 length is 12 residues. Per the germline V gene, CDR1 is SGHRS and CDR2 is YFSETQ. The CDR3 sequence: CASHSGGETQYF. DNA of the CDR3: TGCGCCAGCCACTCAGGAGGGGAGACCCAGTACTTC.

The genes are TRBV5-6 and TRBJ2-7; D assignment may be TRBD1 or TRBD2 (6 bases each). Trimming left V 4 bases short and J 0 bases short, with 20 bases between. Germline V CDR1 and CDR2: SGHDT, YYEEEE. This CDR3 is 17 amino acids long. CDR3 sequence reads: CASSRRGTSPSSYEQYF. CDR3 coding DNA: TGTGCCAGCAGCCGGAGGGGGACTTCTCCGAGCTCCTACGAGCAGTACTTC.

The chain employs TRBV27 and TRBJ1-5, with no clear D. V lost 5 bases, J lost 4 bases, and 15 bases lay in between. Germline V gives CDR1 MNHEY, CDR2 SMNVEV (reference sequence). The CDR3 loop spans 15 amino acids. This CDR3 reads CASSPNQIGNQPQHF. DNA for the CDR3: TGTGCCAGCAGTCCGAATCAAATAGGGAATCAGCCCCAGCATTTT.

The chain employs TRBV5-4 and TRBJ2-3, with D possibly matching TRBD2 (6 bases). The CDR3 runs to 16 residues. Germline V CDR1 and CDR2: SGHNT, YYREEE (reference sequence). V was clipped by 7 bases and J by 0 bases, with 18 bases between them. The CDR3 DNA is TGTGCCAGCGGAGGGGCGGTAGGGACTAGCACAGATACGCAGTATTTT. It encodes CASGGAVGTSTDTQYF.

The chain carries TRBV4-3 and TRBJ1-4, with 9 bases aligning to TRBD1. CDR3 length: 17 residues. The V gene end was trimmed by 0 bases and the J gene end by 5 bases; junction bases not matched to a gene: 7. The germline gives CDR1 LGHNA, CDR2 YSLEER. DNA of the CDR3: TGCGCCAGCAGCCAAGATAGGCCCGGGACAGGGAATGAAAAACTGTTTTTT. Encoded protein: CASSQDRPGTGNEKLFF.

The J gene is TRBJ1-1, the V gene TRBV19; D might be TRBD1 (6 bases). This CDR3 comprises 14 residues. Germline CDR1 and CDR2: LNHDA and SQIVND (reference sequence). V lost 6 bases to trimming and J lost 0 bases, with 11 bases between them. The DNA of the CDR3 is TGTGCCAGTAGAGAGGACAGATTGAACACTGAAGCTTTCTTT. This codes for CASREDRLNTEAFF.

V usage is TRBV19 and J usage is TRBJ2-1; D might be TRBD2 (6 bases). Trimming left V 5 bases short and J 3 bases short, with 11 bases between. Per the germline V gene, CDR1 is LNHDA and CDR2 is SQIVND (reference sequence). CDR3 size: 14 residues. CDR3 nucleotides: TGTGCCAGTAGTCGGAGGGCCTACTACAATGAGCAGTTCTTC. Its translation: CASSRRAYYNEQFF.

Turning to this clone: At one boundary the junction diverges from the germline segment, which might be a read error. The V gene is TRBV9, the J gene TRBJ2-7; TRBD1 agrees at 9 bases. This CDR3 has 15 amino acids. Germline loops: CDR1 SGDLS, CDR2 YYNGEE. Here the CDR3 reads CASSPTGTGSSEQYF. The DNA for the CDR3 is TGTGCCAGCAGCCCCACCGGGACAGGGTCCTCCGAGCAGTACTTC.